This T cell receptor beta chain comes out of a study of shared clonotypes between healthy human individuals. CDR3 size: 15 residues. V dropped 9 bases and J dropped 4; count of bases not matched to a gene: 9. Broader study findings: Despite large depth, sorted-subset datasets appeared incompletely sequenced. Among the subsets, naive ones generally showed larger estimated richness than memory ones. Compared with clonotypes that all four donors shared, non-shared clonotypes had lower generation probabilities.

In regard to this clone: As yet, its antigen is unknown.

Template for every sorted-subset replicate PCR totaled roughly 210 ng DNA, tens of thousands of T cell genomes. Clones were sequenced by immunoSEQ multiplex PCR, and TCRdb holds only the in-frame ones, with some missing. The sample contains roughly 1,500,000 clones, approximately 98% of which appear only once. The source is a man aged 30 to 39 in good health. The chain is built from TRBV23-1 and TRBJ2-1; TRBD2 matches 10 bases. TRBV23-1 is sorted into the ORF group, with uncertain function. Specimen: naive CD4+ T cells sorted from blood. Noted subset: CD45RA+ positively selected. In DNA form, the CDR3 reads TGCGCCAGGGCCCTCCGGACTAGCGGTTACAATGAGCAGTTCTTC. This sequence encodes CARALRTSGYNEQFF.